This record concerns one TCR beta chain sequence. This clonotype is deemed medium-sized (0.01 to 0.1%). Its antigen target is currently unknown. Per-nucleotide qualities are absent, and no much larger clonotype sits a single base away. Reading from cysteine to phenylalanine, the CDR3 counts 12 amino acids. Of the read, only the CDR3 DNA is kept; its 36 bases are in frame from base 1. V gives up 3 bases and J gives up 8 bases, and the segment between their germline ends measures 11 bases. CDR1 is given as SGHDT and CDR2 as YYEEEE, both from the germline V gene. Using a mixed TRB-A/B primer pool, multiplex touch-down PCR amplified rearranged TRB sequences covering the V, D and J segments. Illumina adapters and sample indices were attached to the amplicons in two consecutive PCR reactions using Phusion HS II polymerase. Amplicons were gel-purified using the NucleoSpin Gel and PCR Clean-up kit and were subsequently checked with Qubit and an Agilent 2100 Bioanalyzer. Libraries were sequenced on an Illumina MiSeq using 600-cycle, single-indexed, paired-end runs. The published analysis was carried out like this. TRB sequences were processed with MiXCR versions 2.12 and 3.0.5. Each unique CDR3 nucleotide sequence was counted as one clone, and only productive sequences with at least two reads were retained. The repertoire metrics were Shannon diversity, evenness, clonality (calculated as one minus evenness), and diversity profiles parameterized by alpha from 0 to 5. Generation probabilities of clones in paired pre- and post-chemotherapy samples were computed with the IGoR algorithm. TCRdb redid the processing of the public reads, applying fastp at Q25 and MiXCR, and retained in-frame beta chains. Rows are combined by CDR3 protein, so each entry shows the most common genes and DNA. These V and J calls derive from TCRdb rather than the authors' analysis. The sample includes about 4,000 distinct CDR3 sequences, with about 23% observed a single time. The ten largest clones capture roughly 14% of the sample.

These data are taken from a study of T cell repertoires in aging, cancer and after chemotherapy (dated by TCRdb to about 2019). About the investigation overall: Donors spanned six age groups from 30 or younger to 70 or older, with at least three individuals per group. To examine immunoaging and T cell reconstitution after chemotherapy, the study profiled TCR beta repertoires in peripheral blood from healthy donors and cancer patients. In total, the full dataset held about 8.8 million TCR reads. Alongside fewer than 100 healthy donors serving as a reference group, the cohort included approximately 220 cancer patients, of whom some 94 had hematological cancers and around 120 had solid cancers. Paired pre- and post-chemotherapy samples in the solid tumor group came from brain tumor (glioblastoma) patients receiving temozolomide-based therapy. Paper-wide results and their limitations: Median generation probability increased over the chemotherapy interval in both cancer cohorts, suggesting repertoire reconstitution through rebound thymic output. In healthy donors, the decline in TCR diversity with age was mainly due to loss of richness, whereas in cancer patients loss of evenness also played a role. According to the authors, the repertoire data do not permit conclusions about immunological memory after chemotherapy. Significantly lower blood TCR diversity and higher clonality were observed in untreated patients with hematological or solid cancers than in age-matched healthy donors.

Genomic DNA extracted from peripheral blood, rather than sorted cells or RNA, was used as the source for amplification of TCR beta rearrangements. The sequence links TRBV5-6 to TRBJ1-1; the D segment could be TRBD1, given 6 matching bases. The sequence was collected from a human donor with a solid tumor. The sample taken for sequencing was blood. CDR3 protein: CASSYQGREAFF. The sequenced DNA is TGTGCCAGCAGCTACCAGGGGCGCGAAGCTTTCTTT.